A single sample gave rise to the 20 T cell receptor beta chains below, sequenced in a study of vaccination and CD4 T cells after COVID-19. Oncomine TCR Beta short-read sequencing was applied to DNA from cultured CD4+ T cells. Via MiXCR, TCRdb re-called the PCR reads, giving one row per CDR3 protein. The sample includes around 15,000 distinct CDR3 sequences, around 60% of them seen just once. These receptors have no known antigen. Treatment meaning: 10-day PBMC culture with coronavirus spike peptide pools or control peptides (ViraFEST assay). The sequenced sample was CD4+ T cells from blood, cultured in vitro. The receptors come from a human donor who had recovered from COVID-19.

A few counts support this clonotype. J is TRBJ1-5 and V is TRBV7-9, with 10 positions matching TRBD1. This CDR3 is 15 amino acids long. Trimming took 5 bases from V and 7 from J; bases not matched to a gene: 8. CDR1 is SEHNR, CDR2 FQNEAQ, per germline (reference sequence). The CDR3, as DNA: TGTGCCAGCAGCCTAGGACAGGGGGTTTGGCAGCCCCAGCATTTT. Its translation is CASSLGQGVWQPQHF.

The J gene is TRBJ2-7, the V gene TRBV6-1, with D maybe TRBD2 (5 bases). The germline CDR1 and CDR2 sequences are MNHNS and SASEGT. The CDR3 has 13 residues. V was clipped by 5 bases and J by 6 bases, with 14 bases between them. The CDR3 DNA sequence: TGTGCCAGCAGTCCACTGGAGGCTGCCGAGCAGTACTTC. Protein product: CASSPLEAAEQYF.

This clonotype was seen a single time. V usage is TRBV2 and J usage is TRBJ1-6; perhaps TRBD1 as D (5 bases). This CDR3 is built from 15 residues. In germline, CDR1 is SNHLY, CDR2 FYNNEI. The V end was cut by 6 bases, the J end by 7 bases, with 16 bases between. CDR3 amino acids: CASRKKEGLNSPLHF. In DNA form, the CDR3 reads TGTGCCAGCAGAAAGAAAGAGGGACTCAATTCACCCCTCCACTTT.

The rearrangement joins TRBV12-3 or TRBV12-4 to TRBJ1-2; 10 bases agree with TRBD1. After removal of 5 bases from V and 6 bases from J, the junction contained 3 bases not matched to a gene. This CDR3 is 13 amino acids long. CDR3: CASSIGTGDGYTF. DNA for the CDR3: TGTGCCAGCAGTATCGGGACAGGGGATGGCTACACCTTC.

V and J are TRBV4-1 and TRBJ1-2; D might be TRBD1 (5 bases). Germline loops: CDR1 MGHRA, CDR2 YSYEKL. CDR3 length: 14 residues. Trimming shortened V by 0 bases and J by 8 bases, and 13 bases separated the two germline ends. The CDR3, as DNA: TGCGCCAGCAGCCAAGACAGGGCCGCCGGGGGCTACACCTTC. This sequence encodes CASSQDRAAGGYTF.

V and J are TRBV4-1 and TRBJ2-7; D is unresolved. Germline-derived CDR1 and CDR2 are MGHRA and YSYEKL. This CDR3 contains 16 residues. V shed 0 bases and J shed 2 bases, with 14 bases lying between them. This chain's CDR3 is CASSQDSVGKTYEQYF. In DNA form, the CDR3 reads TGCGCCAGCAGCCAAGATTCTGTTGGCAAAACCTACGAGCAGTACTTC.

The chain carries TRBV27 and TRBJ2-7, with D maybe TRBD1 (6 bases). Trimming cost V 2 bases and J 7 bases, with 12 bases left between them. The CDR3 has 13 amino acids. CDR1 and CDR2 (germline): MNHEY, SMNVEV (reference sequence). The CDR3 bases are TGTGCCAGCAGTTTAGGGGGCCCCGGGGAGCAGTACTTC. As protein: CASSLGGPGEQYF.

V gene TRBV12-3 or TRBV12-4 combines with J gene TRBJ1-5; possible D gene TRBD1, 5 bases. The CDR3 runs to 14 residues. V lost 5 bases and J lost 5, with 13 bases in between. The CDR3 is CASSAGTWDQPQHF. The DNA of the CDR3 is TGTGCCAGCAGTGCTGGGACGTGGGATCAGCCCCAGCATTTT.

V is TRBV12-3 or TRBV12-4 and J is TRBJ2-1; a weak D match, TRBD2 (5 bases). Trimming took 7 bases from V and 7 from J, leaving 11 bases between them. The CDR3 is 12 residues long. CDR3 region: CASTTRENEQFF. The CDR3 DNA sequence: TGTGCCAGCACGACGAGGGAGAATGAGCAGTTCTTC.

This clonotype was seen a single time. This chain joins TRBV2 and TRBJ2-7, with 10 bases fitting TRBD2. CDR1 SNHLY and CDR2 FYNNEI come from the germline V gene. The V segment lost 5 bases and the J segment 1 base; nucleotides outside the gene matches: 11. This CDR3 has 17 residues. CDR3 in amino acids: CASSPLGLAGESYEQYF. The CDR3, as DNA: TGTGCCAGCAGTCCGCTGGGGCTAGCGGGAGAGTCCTACGAGCAGTACTTC.

The sample holds a few counts of this clonotype. The V gene is TRBV11-1, the J gene TRBJ1-1; 9 bases line up with TRBD1. Germline trimming cut 4 bases from V and 4 bases from J; bases unmatched to any gene: 4. This CDR3 has 14 residues. Germline V gene sequence: CDR1 SGHAT, CDR2 FQDESV (reference sequence). The CDR3, as DNA: TGTGCCAGCAGCTCGGGACAGGGAGGCACTGAAGCTTTCTTT. It is translated as CASSSGQGGTEAFF.

V gene TRBV29-1 combines with J gene TRBJ2-5; a possible D gene is TRBD2 (5 bases). Trimming took off 4 bases at V and 5 bases at J, with 14 bases between the two ends. The CDR3 sequence is 13 residues long. Germline CDR1 is SQVTM and CDR2 is ANQGSEA. The CDR3 bases are TGCAGCGTTGTGGGGAGCGAAGGGGAGACCCAGTACTTC. Translated: CSVVGSEGETQYF.

The rearrangement joins TRBV29-1 to TRBJ2-5, with no clear D. Germline CDR1 SQVTM, CDR2 ANQGSEA. Between the trimmed V and J ends, which lost 4 bases and 5 bases, there was a span of 14 bases. The CDR3 runs to 13 residues. The CDR3 DNA follows: TGCAGCGTTGTGGGGTCAAACGGGGAGACCCAGTACTTC. This encodes CSVVGSNGETQYF.

This clonotype was seen a few times. This chain joins TRBV7-3 and TRBJ1-6; TRBD1 agrees at 10 bases. Per germline, CDR1 SGHTA and CDR2 FQGTGA. CDR3 length equals 14 residues. V shed 8 bases and J 8 bases; nucleotides not matched to a gene: 6. CDR3 sequence reads: CASQTGGSDSPLHF. CDR3 coding DNA: TGTGCCAGCCAGACAGGGGGCAGCGATTCACCCCTCCACTTT.

This chain connects TRBV7-8 to TRBJ1-6; 7 bases match TRBD1. CDR1 and CDR2 (germline): SGHVS, FQNEAQ. The CDR3 has 14 amino acids. V lost 5 bases and J lost 13; bases outside the gene matches: 11. The CDR3 sequence is CASSERQGGGPLHF. CDR3 bases: TGTGCCAGCAGCGAACGTCAGGGGGGTGGCCCCCTCCACTTT.

The chain combines TRBV20-1 with TRBJ2-3; TRBD2 matches at 8 bases. The junction had 12 bases not matched to a gene; V was cut back by 7 bases and J by 6 bases. The CDR3 has 14 residues. Germline CDR1 DFQATT, CDR2 SNEGSKA (reference sequence). The CDR3 nucleotides read TGCAGTGTTAAGAGGCCTAGCGGGCGGGATACGCAGTATTTT. Its translation is CSVKRPSGRDTQYF.

The rearrangement joins TRBV30 to TRBJ1-6; TRBD1 matches at 7 bases. This CDR3 is built from 13 residues. Germline lookup yields CDR1 GTSNPN and CDR2 SVGIG (reference sequence). Trimming took 4 bases from V and 10 from J; bases not matched to a gene: 7. The CDR3: CAWKTGNDSPLHF. CDR3 in DNA: TGTGCCTGGAAGACAGGGAACGACTCACCCCTCCACTTT.

This clonotype was seen just once. The CDR3 here is CAWRGTGELFF. CDR3 DNA sequence: TGTGCCTGGAGAGGGACGGGGGAGCTGTTTTTT. This sequence joins TRBV30 and TRBJ2-2; D is tentatively TRBD1 or TRBD2 (5 bases each). The CDR3 is made up of 11 amino acids. The germline gives CDR1 GTSNPN, CDR2 SVGIG (reference sequence). Trimming took 3 bases from V and 8 from J, leaving 7 bases between them.

This chain links TRBV5-1 with TRBJ1-2; 8 nucleotides align to TRBD1. CDR1 SGHRS and CDR2 YFSETQ come from the germline V gene. Trimming took 5 bases from V and 4 from J; bases not matched to a gene: 19. CDR3 size: 18 residues. The CDR3 DNA reads as TGCGCCAGCAGGCCGGGCCCCGACGGGACAGGAACTACCTATGGCTACACCTTC. It translates to CASRPGPDGTGTTYGYTF.

V usage is TRBV6-2 or TRBV6-3 and J usage is TRBJ2-1; 12 bases fit TRBD1. The CDR3 sequence is 15 residues long. CDR1 is MNHEY and CDR2 is SVGEGT in the germline V gene. J gave up 10 bases and V 8 bases, and 12 bases lay outside the gene matches. CDR3 region: CASLTEGQGAGEQFF. The CDR3 region has the DNA TGTGCCAGCCTTACGGAGGGACAGGGGGCAGGGGAGCAGTTCTTC.